This TCR beta chain was sequenced for a study of a mutant IDH1 vaccine in newly diagnosed glioma. Study overall: Radiotherapy, temozolomide, or both had been given previously, and both were given to most.

Time point of the sample: baseline, week 1 (first vaccination visit). Noted treatment: pre-vaccination baseline after standard-of-care therapy. The CDR3 is 13 residues long. Germline V gene sequence: CDR1 MNHNY, CDR2 SVGAGI (reference sequence). V dropped 6 bases and J dropped 1 base, with 7 bases sitting between them. Assay used: immunoSEQ multiplex PCR; TCRdb lists only in-frame clones, some missing. Of under 90,000 clones detected, around 74% appear once; the ten largest clones hold around 8.2%. The sequencing here drew on PBMCs, taken from a glioma patient treated with radiotherapy, temozolomide or both. The J gene is TRBJ1-5, the V gene TRBV6-6; D ambiguous. The sequence came from a man over 45 with glioma. As DNA, the CDR3 is TGTGCCAGCAGCCTCGACAGCAATCAGCCCCAGCATTTT. Protein sequence: CASSLDSNQPQHF.